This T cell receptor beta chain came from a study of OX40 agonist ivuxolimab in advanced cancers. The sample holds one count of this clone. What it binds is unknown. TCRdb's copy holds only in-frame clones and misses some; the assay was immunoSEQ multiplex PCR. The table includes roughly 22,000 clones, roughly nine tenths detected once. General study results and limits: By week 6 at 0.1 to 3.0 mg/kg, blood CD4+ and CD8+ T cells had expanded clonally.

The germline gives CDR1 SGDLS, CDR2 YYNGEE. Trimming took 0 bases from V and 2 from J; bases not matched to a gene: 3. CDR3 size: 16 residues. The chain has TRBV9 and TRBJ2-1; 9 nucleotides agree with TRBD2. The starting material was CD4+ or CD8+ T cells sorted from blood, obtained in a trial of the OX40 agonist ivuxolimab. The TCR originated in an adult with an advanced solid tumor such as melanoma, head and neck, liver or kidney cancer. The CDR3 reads CASSVEASGAYNEQFF. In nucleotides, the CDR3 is TGTGCCAGCAGCGTAGAGGCTAGCGGGGCCTACAATGAGCAGTTCTTC. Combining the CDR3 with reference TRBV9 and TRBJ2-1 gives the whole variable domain DSGVTQTPKHLITATGQRVTLRCSPRSGDLSVYWYQQSLDQGLQFLIQYYNGEERAKGNILERFSAQQFPDLHSELNLSSLELGDSALYFCASSVEASGAYNEQFFGPGTRLTVL.